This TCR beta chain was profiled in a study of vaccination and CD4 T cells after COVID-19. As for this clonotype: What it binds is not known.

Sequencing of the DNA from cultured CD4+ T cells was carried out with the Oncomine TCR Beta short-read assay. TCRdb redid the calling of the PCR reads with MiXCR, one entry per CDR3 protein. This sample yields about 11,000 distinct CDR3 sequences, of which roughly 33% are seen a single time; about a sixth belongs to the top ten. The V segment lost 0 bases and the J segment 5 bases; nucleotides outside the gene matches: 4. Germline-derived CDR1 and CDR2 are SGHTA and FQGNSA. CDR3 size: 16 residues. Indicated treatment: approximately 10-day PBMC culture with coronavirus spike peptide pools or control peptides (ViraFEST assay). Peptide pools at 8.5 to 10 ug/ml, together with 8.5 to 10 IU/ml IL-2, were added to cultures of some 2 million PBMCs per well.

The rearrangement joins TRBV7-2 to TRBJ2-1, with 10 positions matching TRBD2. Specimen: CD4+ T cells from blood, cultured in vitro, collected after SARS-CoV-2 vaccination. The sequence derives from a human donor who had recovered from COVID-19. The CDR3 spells CASSLAGLATNNEQFF. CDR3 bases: TGTGCCAGCAGCTTAGCGGGACTAGCGACAAACAATGAGCAGTTCTTC.